The clone carrying this T cell receptor (beta chain) came up many times. The study excluded patients with uncontrolled infection, other autoimmune disease, pregnancy or lactation. The data stem from a study of T cells in Graves' hyperthyroidism and ophthalmopathy. Whole-study context: Before any treatment, at initial diagnosis, peripheral blood was collected.

Using RNA transcripts as the source, TCR beta CDR3 regions were amplified. HTBI primers were used for first-round RT-PCR of the TCR CDR3. TCRdb re-derived calls from the multiplex PCR reads in MiXCR, one entry per CDR3 protein. The sample carries about 600,000 distinct CDR3 sequences, 12% to 15% recorded once. The CDR3 has 14 amino acids. The germline V gene has CDR1 LGHDT and CDR2 YNNKEL (reference sequence). V gave up 3 bases and J gave up 4 bases, with 12 bases separating them. The source is a woman aged 18-29 years with Graves' ophthalmopathy. The V call is TRBV3-1, the J call TRBJ1-1, with D perhaps TRBD1 (5 bases). The sample consisted of blood. CDR3 region: CASSQQGFGTEAFF. CDR3 nucleotides: TGTGCCAGCAGCCAGCAGGGATTTGGCACTGAAGCTTTCTTT.